The clone carrying this TCR beta chain was picked up many times. The antigen remains undetermined. TCR cDNA, made by 5'RACE template switching, carried an added universal primer site and UMIs. TCRdb passed the 5' RACE reads through MiXCR, listing each CDR3 protein once. This sample has around 310,000 distinct CDR3 sequences, with approximately 4.5% found just once. CDR3 size: 14 residues. V dropped 0 bases and J dropped 2 bases, with 6 bases sitting between them. CDR1 SGDLS and CDR2 YYNGEE come from the germline V gene. This record belongs to a study of T cells after yellow fever vaccination. Study summary: The SMART-Seq v4 Ultra Low Input method served to prepare the low-cell-number fractions. Whole-study results and caveats: Researchers noted that a small share of clonotypes showed up in both CD4 and CD8 compartments. Weaker overall, the secondary response nonetheless peaked faster (day 5 versus 15).

Here the sequenced sample was PBMCs, taken 15 days after the yellow fever booster vaccination. This TCR came from a man in his late teens or twenties who received the YFV17D yellow fever vaccine. V usage is TRBV9 and J usage is TRBJ1-3; D remains ambiguous. The CDR3 DNA reads as TGTGCCAGCAGCGTAGAGGGAGCTGGAAACACCATATATTTT. It encodes CASSVEGAGNTIYF.